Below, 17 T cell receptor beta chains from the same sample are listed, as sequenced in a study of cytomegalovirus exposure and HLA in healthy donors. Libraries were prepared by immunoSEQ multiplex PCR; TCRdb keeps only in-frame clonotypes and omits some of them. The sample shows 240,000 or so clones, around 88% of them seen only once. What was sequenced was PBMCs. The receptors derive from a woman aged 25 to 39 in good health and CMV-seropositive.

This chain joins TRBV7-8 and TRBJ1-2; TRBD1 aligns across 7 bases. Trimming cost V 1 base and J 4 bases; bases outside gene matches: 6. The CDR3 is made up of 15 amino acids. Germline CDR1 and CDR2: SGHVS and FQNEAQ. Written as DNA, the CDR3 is TGTGCCAGCAGCTTAGGGGACAGCCCGGTCTATGGCTACACCTTC. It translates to CASSLGDSPVYGYTF.

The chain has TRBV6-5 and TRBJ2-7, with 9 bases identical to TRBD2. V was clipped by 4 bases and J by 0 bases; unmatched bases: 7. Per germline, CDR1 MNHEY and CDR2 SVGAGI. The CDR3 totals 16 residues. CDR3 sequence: CASSLAGVLSSYEQYF. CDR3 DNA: TGTGCCAGCAGTTTAGCGGGAGTCCTCTCCTCCTACGAGCAGTACTTC.

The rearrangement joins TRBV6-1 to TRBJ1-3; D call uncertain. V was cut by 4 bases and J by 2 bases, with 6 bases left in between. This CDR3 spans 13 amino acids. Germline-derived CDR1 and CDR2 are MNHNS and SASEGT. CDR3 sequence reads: CASSAGTGNTIYF. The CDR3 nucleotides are TGTGCCAGCAGTGCGGGAACTGGAAACACCATATATTTT.

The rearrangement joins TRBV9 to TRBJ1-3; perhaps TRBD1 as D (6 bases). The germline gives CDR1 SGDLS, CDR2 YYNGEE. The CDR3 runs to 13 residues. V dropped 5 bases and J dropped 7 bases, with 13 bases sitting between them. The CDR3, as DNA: TGTGCCAGCAGTCGAAGGGGGTTCAACACCATATATTTT. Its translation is CASSRRGFNTIYF.

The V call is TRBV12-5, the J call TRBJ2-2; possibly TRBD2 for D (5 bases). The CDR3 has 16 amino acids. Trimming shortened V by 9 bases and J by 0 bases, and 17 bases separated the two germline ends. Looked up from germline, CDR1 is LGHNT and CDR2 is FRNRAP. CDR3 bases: TGTGCTAGGGGCCCGGTTCGAGGGTCGAACACCGGGGAGCTGTTTTTT. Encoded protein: CARGPVRGSNTGELFF. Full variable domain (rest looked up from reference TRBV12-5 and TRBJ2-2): DARVTQTPRHKVTEMGQEVTMRCQPILGHNTVFWYRQTMMQGLELLAYFRNRAPLDDSGMPKDRFSAEMPDATLATLKIQPSEPRDSAVYFCARGPVRGSNTGELFFGEGSRLTVL.

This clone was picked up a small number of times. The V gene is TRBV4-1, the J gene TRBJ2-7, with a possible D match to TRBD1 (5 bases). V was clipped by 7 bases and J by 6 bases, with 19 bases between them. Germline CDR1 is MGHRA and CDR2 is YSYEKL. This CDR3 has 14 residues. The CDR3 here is CASKSGESRVEQYF. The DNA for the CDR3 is TGCGCCAGCAAGTCAGGCGAGTCCAGGGTCGAGCAGTACTTC.

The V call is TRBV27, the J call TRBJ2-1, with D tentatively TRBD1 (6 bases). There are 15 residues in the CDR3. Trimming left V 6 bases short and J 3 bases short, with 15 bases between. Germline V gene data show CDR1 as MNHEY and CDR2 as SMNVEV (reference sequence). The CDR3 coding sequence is TGTGCCAGCAGGCCGGGACACGAGATCTACAATGAGCAGTTCTTC. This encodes CASRPGHEIYNEQFF.

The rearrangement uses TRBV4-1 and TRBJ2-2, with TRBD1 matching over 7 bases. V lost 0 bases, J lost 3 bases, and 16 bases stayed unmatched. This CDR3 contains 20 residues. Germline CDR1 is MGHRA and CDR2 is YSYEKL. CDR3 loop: CASSQDATGSAAQDTGELFF. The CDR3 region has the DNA TGCGCCAGCAGCCAAGACGCGACAGGGAGCGCAGCTCAGGACACCGGGGAGCTGTTTTTT.

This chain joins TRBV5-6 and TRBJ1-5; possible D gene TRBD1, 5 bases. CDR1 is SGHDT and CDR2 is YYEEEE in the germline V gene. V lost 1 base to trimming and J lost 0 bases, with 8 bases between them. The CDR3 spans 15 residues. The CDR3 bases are TGTGCCAGCAGCTTGTTCAGGGCTAGCAATCAGCCCCAGCATTTT. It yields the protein CASSLFRASNQPQHF.

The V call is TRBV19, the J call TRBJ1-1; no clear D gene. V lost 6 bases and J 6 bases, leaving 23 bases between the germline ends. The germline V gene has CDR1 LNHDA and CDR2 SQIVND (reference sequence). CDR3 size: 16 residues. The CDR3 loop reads CASSTAAIAPQPEAFF. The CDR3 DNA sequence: TGTGCCAGTAGCACCGCAGCGATAGCCCCGCAACCTGAAGCTTTCTTT.

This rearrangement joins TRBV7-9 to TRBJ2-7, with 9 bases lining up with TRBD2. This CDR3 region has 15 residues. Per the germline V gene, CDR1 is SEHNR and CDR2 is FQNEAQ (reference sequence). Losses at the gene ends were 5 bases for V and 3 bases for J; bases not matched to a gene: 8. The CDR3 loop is CASSLIAGVRYEQYF. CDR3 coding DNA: TGTGCCAGCAGCCTAATAGCGGGAGTTCGCTACGAGCAGTACTTC. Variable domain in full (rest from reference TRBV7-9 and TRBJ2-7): DTGVSQNPRHKITKRGQNVTFRCDPISEHNRLYWYRQTLGQGPEFLTYFQNEAQLEKSRLLSDRFSAERPKGSFSTLEIQRTEQGDSAMYLCASSLIAGVRYEQYFGPGTRLTVT.

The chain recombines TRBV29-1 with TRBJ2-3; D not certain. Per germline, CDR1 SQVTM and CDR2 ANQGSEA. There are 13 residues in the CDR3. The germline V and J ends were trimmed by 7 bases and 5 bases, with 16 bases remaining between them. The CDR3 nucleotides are TGCAGCGCCGCCCTAACTCGTAGAGATACGCAGTATTTT. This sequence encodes CSAALTRRDTQYF.

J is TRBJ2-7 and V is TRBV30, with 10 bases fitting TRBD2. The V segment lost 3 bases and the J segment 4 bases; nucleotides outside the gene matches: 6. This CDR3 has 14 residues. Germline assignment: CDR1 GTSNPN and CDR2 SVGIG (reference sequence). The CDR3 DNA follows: TGTGCCTGGAGAACTAGCGGGATGGGTTACGAGCAGTACTTC. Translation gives CAWRTSGMGYEQYF.

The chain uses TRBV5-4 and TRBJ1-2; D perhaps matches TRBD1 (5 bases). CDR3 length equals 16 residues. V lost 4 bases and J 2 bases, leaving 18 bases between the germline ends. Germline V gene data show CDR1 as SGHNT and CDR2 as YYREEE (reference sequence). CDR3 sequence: CASSRGFGISNYGYTF. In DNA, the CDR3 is TGTGCCAGCAGCCGGGGGTTCGGAATCTCCAACTATGGCTACACCTTC.

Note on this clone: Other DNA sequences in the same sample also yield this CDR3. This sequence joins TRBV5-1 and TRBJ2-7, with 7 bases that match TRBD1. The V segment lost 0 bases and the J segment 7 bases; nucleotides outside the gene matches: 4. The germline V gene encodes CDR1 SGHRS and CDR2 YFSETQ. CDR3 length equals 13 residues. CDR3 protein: CASSLGAGGEQYF. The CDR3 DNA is TGCGCCAGCAGCTTGGGGGCAGGGGGTGAGCAGTACTTC.

Written as DNA, the CDR3 is TGTGCCAGCAGTCCCGGGACAGGAGATCAGCCCCAGCATTTT. It yields the protein CASSPGTGDQPQHF. The genes are TRBV28 and TRBJ1-5; 8 nucleotides line up with TRBD1. Germline V gene lookup returns CDR1 MDHEN and CDR2 SYDVKM. This CDR3 spans 14 amino acids. V trimming: 5 bases; J trimming: 5 bases; junction bases outside the gene matches: 5.

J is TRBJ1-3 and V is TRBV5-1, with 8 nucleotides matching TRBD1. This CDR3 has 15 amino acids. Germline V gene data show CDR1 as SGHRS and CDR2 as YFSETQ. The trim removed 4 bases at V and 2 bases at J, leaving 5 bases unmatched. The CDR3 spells CASSITGGAGNTIYF. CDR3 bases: TGCGCCAGCAGCATAACAGGGGGTGCTGGAAACACCATATATTTT.